The clone carrying this T cell receptor (beta chain) was observed at least ten times. The sample comes from a study of shared clonotypes between healthy human individuals. The germline V and J ends were trimmed by 6 bases and 4 bases, with 9 bases remaining between them. The CDR3 spans 12 residues. Germline V gene lookup returns CDR1 MNHEY and CDR2 SMNVEV (reference sequence). Only in-frame clones appear in the TCRdb table, and some are missing; sequencing was by immunoSEQ multiplex PCR. Of hundreds of thousands of clones listed, 73% are singletons. Investigators divided CD4+ cells into CD45RA+ naive and CD45RA-negative memory subsets.

Sequenced input: memory CD4+ T cells sorted from blood. Subset here: CD45RA-negative fraction. The chain joins TRBV27 to TRBJ1-2; D might be TRBD1 (5 bases). The sequence was collected from a woman in her 30s in good health. CDR3 residues: CASRAGFYGYTF. In nucleotides, the CDR3 is TGTGCCAGCAGGGCAGGGTTCTATGGCTACACCTTC.